The rows below give T cell receptor beta chains drawn from one sample of a study of blood T cell repertoires in COVID-19. Method: immunoSEQ multiplex PCR; TCRdb's copy keeps in-frame clones and lacks some. The sample lists fewer than 85,000 clones; about 83% were seen once. Sequencing used peripheral blood. Receptors were obtained from an older woman with acute or convalescent COVID-19. CDR3s include the opening cysteine and the closing phenylalanine or tryptophan.

j_gene,v_gene,len,CDR3aa
TRBJ2-1,TRBV5-4,14,CASSVLAGGNEQFF
TRBJ2-1,TRBV30,16,CAWSVSGTGSYNEQFF
TRBJ2-2,TRBV10-3,12,CAISFNFGELFF
TRBJ1-1,TRBV3-1/TRBV3-2,13,CASVSDMNTEAFF
TRBJ1-2,TRBV9,15,CASSVRDRVWDGYTF
TRBJ1-6,TRBV7-8,14,CASSSAAGNSPLHF
TRBJ2-5,TRBV24-1,15,CATSDPTGAGETQYF
TRBJ1-3,TRBV12-2,15,CASRLVRGPRNTIYF
TRBJ2-7,TRBV10-3,15,CAISDTTGGRYEQYF
TRBJ2-3,TRBV6-5,14,CASGGAGATDTQYF
TRBJ2-5,TRBV30,17,CAWTSGTSGGRGETQYF
TRBJ2-2,TRBV9,15,CASSATPLGAGELFF
TRBJ1-2,TRBV9,15,CASSVGPTGVYGYTF
TRBJ1-1,TRBV6-4,15,CASRTQGVGNTEAFF
TRBJ2-1,TRBV11-3,15,CASSLEGTSGPTQFF
TRBJ1-6,TRBV23-1,19,CASSQPDRDRKTLNSPLHF
TRBJ2-3,TRBV2,15,CASSEISGFTDTQYF
TRBJ2-7,TRBV13,17,CASSLGGPQPLSYEQYF
TRBJ1-5,TRBV10-2,14,CASSPGQVNQPQHF
TRBJ1-1,TRBV5-1,15,CASSTTGQGLTEAFF
TRBJ2-1,TRBV3-1/TRBV3-2,17,CASSQQPTSGPRNEQFF
TRBJ1-1,TRBV6-5,15,CASSYQTSMNTEAFF
TRBJ1-3,TRBV5-4,13,CASSSRAGNTIYF
TRBJ2-3,TRBV29-1,16,CSVVGEGGGSGDTQYF
TRBJ2-7,TRBV7-9,11,CASSHSYEQYF
TRBJ2-7,TRBV30,13,CAWKGAGADEQYF
TRBJ1-1,TRBV11-3,14,CASSFRGGDTEAFF
TRBJ1-2,TRBV19,14,CASSQDEGDYGYTF
TRBJ1-1,TRBV10-2,14,CASTTGGGHPEAFF
TRBJ1-5,TRBV7-8,16,CASSSPGQGKHQPQHF
TRBJ2-1,TRBV24-1,14,CATSEDRGGDEQFF
TRBJ1-4,TRBV5-4,16,CASSLAAGDVNEKLFF
TRBJ1-4,TRBV5-1,14,CASSPTDREGKLFF
TRBJ1-1,TRBV5-5,17,CASSPETGTGEDTEAFF
TRBJ1-6,TRBV21-1,16,CASSKVYRQLNSPLHF
TRBJ2-7,TRBV11-3,14,CASSLGAGGVEQYF
TRBJ2-3,TRBV3-1/TRBV3-2,16,CASSLGLAGGPDTQYF
TRBJ1-6,TRBV27,15,CASNPTGVYNSPLHF
TRBJ1-1,TRBV30,15,CAWRKSEGVSTEAFF
TRBJ1-2,TRBV19,13,CASSGTLILGYTF
TRBJ2-1,TRBV7-9,15,CASSLDLGLYNEQFF
TRBJ1-1,TRBV18,16,CASSRTQGLRNTEAFF
TRBJ2-3,TRBV19,14,CASKPHRGLDTQYF
TRBJ1-4,TRBV19,14,CASSITGAGEKLFF
TRBJ1-5,TRBV27,14,CASSRLDSNQPQHF
TRBJ1-5,TRBV28,14,CASSPGTGRQPQHF
TRBJ1-2,TRBV28,14,CASSGGGINYGYTF